Here is one T cell receptor (beta chain) with its context. Its specificity is unknown. The PCR ran on 60 Vbeta and 13 Jbeta primers. Original methodology: Roughly 80 million unique TCR beta chains, 8.5 million to 14 million shared, were counted in a later analysis. Generated by immunoSEQ multiplex PCR, the TCRdb table keeps only in-frame clones and is missing some. That table gives V, J and clone size, and the DNA gave D and trimming. The sample contains 150,000 to 200,000 clones, 65% to 80% of which appear only once. The entry originates in a study of cytomegalovirus exposure and HLA in healthy donors. Notes on the study in general: TCR beta chains numbering more than 150 were designated cytomegalovirus-associated.

Input material: PBMCs. The source is a woman in her 40s in good health and CMV-seronegative.

The CDR3 region is CASSLYWTSNTGELFF. The CDR3 DNA is TGTGCCAGCAGTCTTTACTGGACTAGCAACACCGGGGAGCTGTTTTTT. V and J are TRBV27 and TRBJ2-2, with 8 bases lining up with TRBD2. Germline CDR1 MNHEY, CDR2 SMNVEV (reference sequence). V was clipped by 5 bases and J by 2 bases; unmatched bases: 7. CDR3 length: 16 residues.